The 6 T cell receptor beta chains reported below all come from one sample, sequenced in a study of blood T cell repertoires in COVID-19. Data came from immunoSEQ multiplex PCR; TCRdb stores just in-frame clones and leaves some out. The sample consists of a few hundred thousand clones, 86% of them appearing once. Material for sequencing was peripheral blood. These receptors all come from a man in his late teens or twenties with active or convalescent COVID-19.

V usage is TRBV6-6 and J usage is TRBJ2-1, with 8 positions matching TRBD1. Looked up from germline, CDR1 is MNHNY and CDR2 is SVGAGI (reference sequence). V gave up 4 bases and J gave up 6 bases; unmatched junction bases: 8. This CDR3 contains 15 residues. CDR3 in DNA: TGTGCCAGCAGTTCGACAGGGGAGTCCCTCAATGAGCAGTTCTTC. The encoded protein is CASSSTGESLNEQFF.

V gene TRBV18 combines with J gene TRBJ2-7, with 8 positions matching TRBD2. The CDR3 is 15 amino acids. Germline CDR1 KGHSH, CDR2 LQKENI. With V trimmed by 4 bases and J by 5 bases, 10 bases remained unmatched. For the CDR3, the DNA is TGTGCCAGCTCACTAGTTCGGGAGGGCCTGGACGAGCAGTACTTC. Translating gives CASSLVREGLDEQYF.

This chain links TRBV3-1 (or the pseudogene TRBV3-2) with TRBJ1-6; D uncertain. Germline lookup yields CDR1 LGHDT and CDR2 YNNKEL (reference sequence). The V end lost 0 bases, the J end lost 6 bases, and 6 bases lay between the germline ends. The CDR3 totals 14 residues. The CDR3 here is CASSQDNSNSPLHF. CDR3 DNA: TGTGCCAGCAGCCAAGACAACTCTAATTCACCCCTCCACTTT.

The genes are TRBV9 and TRBJ1-1; D may be TRBD1 (6 bases). V shed 0 bases and J shed 5 bases, with 11 bases lying between them. CDR1 is SGDLS and CDR2 is YYNGEE in the germline V gene. The CDR3 consists of 14 residues. The CDR3 DNA follows: TGTGCCAGCAGCGTAGAGTCAGGGGCTACTGAAGCTTTCTTT. Protein sequence: CASSVESGATEAFF.

This chain joins TRBV7-8 and TRBJ2-7, with 12 bases fitting TRBD2. CDR1 is SGHVS, CDR2 FQNEAQ, per germline. This CDR3 is built from 16 residues. Unmatched junction bases numbered 7, after V lost 0 bases and J lost 7 bases. The CDR3 DNA is TGTGCCAGCAGCTTAGCAGGACTAGCGGGGTTTTCAGAGCAGTACTTC. Translating gives CASSLAGLAGFSEQYF.

The rearrangement joins TRBV7-2 to TRBJ2-7, with a possible D match to TRBD1 (6 bases). V lost 5 bases and J lost 1, with 12 bases in between. Germline CDR1 reads SGHTA; CDR2 reads FQGNSA. This CDR3 contains 14 residues. The CDR3 DNA sequence: TGTGCCAGCAGCACTTCCGGACAGTCCTACGAGCAGTACTTC. Protein: CASSTSGQSYEQYF.